The rows below give T cell receptor beta chains drawn from one sample of a study of CD8+ T cells in alopecia areata. The repertoire was sequenced with immunoSEQ multiplex PCR; TCRdb's copy has only in-frame clones and lacks some. The sample records over 200,000 clones, 50% to 70% being singletons. This material consisted of CD4+ T cells sorted from blood, taken at week 0. All receptors come from a human donor with alopecia areata. Each CDR3 is given with its conserved first and last residue. D genes are given only for firm matches. Only part of the rows carry a size: once, few, many, or a class if the clone is expanded.

TRBJ2-7	NA	NA	TRBV14	TGTGCCAGCAGCCCTTTCTACGAGCAGTACTTC	CASSPFYEQYF
TRBJ1-1	few	TRBD1	TRBV4-1	TGCGCCAGCAGCCAACCGGGACAGAGAACTGAAGCTTTCTTT	CASSQPGQRTEAFF
TRBJ1-4	NA	NA	TRBV2	TGTGCCAGCAGTGGGGGAGGAGCCCTTGAGGAAAAACTGTTTTTT	CASSGGGALEEKLFF
TRBJ1-4	NA	TRBD1	TRBV2	TGTGCCAGCAGGGGACAGGTTAATGAAAAACTGTTTTTT	CASRGQVNEKLFF
TRBJ2-6	NA	NA	TRBV6-5	TGTGCCAGCAGTTACTCTGATCGCTCTGGGGCCAACGTCCTGACTTTC	CASSYSDRSGANVLTF
TRBJ2-1	NA	NA	TRBV5-6	TGTGCCAGCAGCTTTATCCCTCAGAAAGTTCATGAGCAGTTCTTC	CASSFIPQKVHEQFF
TRBJ2-3	NA	NA	TRBV11-2	TGTGCCAGCAGCTTAGAGTCGGGTATGGCCCACGATACGCAGTATTTT	CASSLESGMAHDTQYF
TRBJ2-4	NA	NA	TRBV7-9	TGTGCCAGCACCGAGGACAGACTAGCCAAAAACATTCAGTACTTC	CASTEDRLAKNIQYF
TRBJ2-5	NA	NA	TRBV6-5	TGTGCCAGCAGCTACCGGGGTGAGGAGACCCAGTACTTC	CASSYRGEETQYF
TRBJ2-3	NA	TRBD2	TRBV2	TGTGCCAGCACCCGCACGACTAGCTTCACAGATACGCAGTATTTT	CASTRTTSFTDTQYF
TRBJ1-6	few	NA	TRBV7-9	TGTGCCAGCAGCTTAGCGTTTGGGACGGATGATTCACCCCTCCACTTT	CASSLAFGTDDSPLHF
TRBJ1-4	NA	TRBD1	TRBV5-6	TGTGCCAGCAGCTTGACCTCTGACAGGGGGCGCAAGGAACTGTTTTTT	CASSLTSDRGRKELFF
TRBJ1-4	NA	TRBD1	TRBV5-1	TGCGCCAGCCAAACCGGACAGGCATTAGGTGAAAAACTGTTTTTT	CASQTGQALGEKLFF
TRBJ2-3	few	TRBD1	TRBV7-8	TGTGCCAGCAGCCTATGGGACAGGGTCGCAGATACGCAGTATTTT	CASSLWDRVADTQYF